This TCR beta chain was captured by sequencing in a study of T cells in Graves' hyperthyroidism and ophthalmopathy. General study points: A model using 13 V-J features told ophthalmopathy apart from stable hyperthyroidism. Most clonotypes expanded in the thyroid (above 0.001) were also present in blood.

This clonotype was seen repeatedly, ten times or more. The target antigen is unknown. Lactation, pregnancy, other autoimmune disease or uncontrolled infection led to exclusion of patients. Fresh 10 ml peripheral blood yielded PBMCs. This CDR3 has 18 amino acids. Looked up from germline, CDR1 is SEHNR and CDR2 is FQNEAQ (reference sequence). Trimming left V 1 base short and J 1 base short, with 19 bases between. TCR beta CDR3 regions were amplified from RNA transcripts. HTBI primers drove first-round RT-PCR of the TCR CDR3. One entry per CDR3 protein results from TCRdb running MiXCR on the multiplex PCR reads. The table includes 550,000 to 650,000 distinct CDR3 sequences, about 15% detected once.

The TCR comes from a woman aged 30 to 39 with Graves' hyperthyroidism that later progressed to Graves' ophthalmopathy. The chain joins TRBV7-9 to TRBJ1-1, with D tentatively TRBD1 (5 bases). The specimen was blood. CDR3 DNA: TGTGCCAGCAGCTTAGTGGCGTTGGCAGGGAGGCAGAACACTGAAGCTTTCTTT. This gives the protein CASSLVALAGRQNTEAFF.